The clone carrying this T cell receptor beta chain was observed a handful of times. The target antigen is unknown. Using immunoSEQ multiplex PCR, the repertoire was profiled, and TCRdb retains in-frame clones only, with some absent. The profile shows roughly 33,000 clones, 75% of them singletons. A roughly ten-day culture period preceded the isolation of CD4+ T cells. A positive SARS-CoV-2 PCR test fell between March and December 2020. The vaccine given was either BNT162b2 or mRNA-1273, in two doses. CDR3 length equals 14 residues. V shed 6 bases, J shed 8 bases, and the junction held 6 bases outside the gene matches. Germline-derived CDR1 and CDR2 are MNHEY and SVGAGI. The entry originates in a study of vaccination effects on CD4 cells after COVID-19. As for the study in general: With the ViraFEST assay, the study expanded antigen-specific CD4+ T cells using viral peptide pools, then sequenced them. Cultures used roughly 2.2 million PBMC per well, around 9 IU/ml IL-2 and around 10 ug/ml peptides.

The J gene is TRBJ1-6, the V gene TRBV6-5, with 8 bases that match TRBD1. Source: CD4+ T cells from PBMCs cultured without peptide, taken after COVID-19 vaccination. The TCR sequence derives from a human donor who had a prior SARS-CoV-2 infection. The CDR3 region is CASSTGTGYSPLHF. The CDR3 coding sequence is TGTGCCAGCAGCACCGGGACAGGCTATTCACCCCTCCACTTT.